These T cell receptor beta chains were read from a single sample in a study of CD8 T cells in Susac syndrome. One entry per CDR3 protein results from TCRdb running MiXCR on the immunoSEQ multiplex PCR reads. Seen here are around 160,000 distinct CDR3 sequences, approximately 93% observed once, and the top ten hold roughly 0.1%. Sequencing used CD4+ T cells from PBMCs. The source is a human donor with multiple sclerosis. The CDR3 runs from the conserved cysteine through the conserved F or W. A D gene is named only where the DNA matches it firmly. The size entry is marked missing in some rows and otherwise reads once, few, many or a size class.

v_call	j_call	clone_size	d_call	cdr3_aa	cdr3_nt
TRBV5-1	TRBJ1-1	.	.	CASSLGPRGANTEAFF	TGCGCCAGCAGCTTGGGGCCTCGGGGCGCCAACACTGAAGCTTTCTTT
TRBV7-2	TRBJ2-1	.	.	CATTRDSHNEQFF	TGTGCCACCACCCGGGACTCACACAATGAGCAGTTCTTC
TRBV2	TRBJ1-1	.	.	CASSAQGPNTEAFF	TGTGCCAGCAGTGCTCAGGGGCCGAACACTGAAGCTTTCTTT
TRBV6-1	TRBJ1-4	.	.	CASSDGRYHEKLFF	TGTGCCAGCAGTGATGGAAGGTACCATGAAAAACTGTTTTTT
TRBV29-1	TRBJ1-1	.	TRBD1	CSVATNRGLEAFF	TGCAGCGTTGCCACAAACAGGGGGCTTGAAGCTTTCTTT
TRBV6-1	TRBJ2-1	.	.	CASGEGTSVNEQFF	TGTGCCAGCGGTGAAGGGACTTCTGTCAATGAGCAGTTCTTC
TRBV3-1	TRBJ2-1	.	TRBD2	CASSQTLAGGPNLEQFF	TGTGCCAGCAGCCAAACACTAGCGGGAGGGCCAAACCTTGAGCAGTTCTTC
TRBV29-1	TRBJ2-3	.	.	CSGSTDTQYF	TGCAGCGGGTCTACAGATACGCAGTATTTT
TRBV2	TRBJ1-4	.	.	CASNQGRGEKLFF	TGTGCCAGCAACCAGGGGCGGGGTGAAAAACTGTTTTTT
TRBV29-1	TRBJ2-6	.	.	CSVLPSGGANVLTF	TGCAGCGTTCTTCCTAGTGGCGGGGCCAACGTCCTGACTTTC
TRBV7-3	TRBJ2-2	.	.	CASGRGGELFF	TGTGCCAGCGGAAGAGGCGGGGAGCTGTTTTTT
TRBV13	TRBJ1-2	few	.	CASSSDAQVSYGYTF	TGTGCCAGCAGCTCGGACGCTCAAGTTAGCTATGGCTACACCTTC
TRBV4-1	TRBJ2-6	.	TRBD1	CASSRRRDSDISGANVLTF	TGCGCCAGCAGCCGACGACGGGACAGTGATATTTCTGGGGCCAACGTCCTGACTTTC
TRBV27	TRBJ1-1	once	.	CASSAPGNTEAFF	TGTGCCAGCAGTGCTCCGGGGAACACTGAAGCTTTCTTT
TRBV12-3/TRBV12-4	TRBJ1-4	.	.	CASSFSEKLFF	TGTGCCAGCAGTTTCTCCGAAAAACTGTTTTTT
TRBV5-1	TRBJ2-3	few	TRBD2	CASRVQAGADTQYF	TGCGCCAGCAGGGTTCAAGCGGGAGCAGATACGCAGTATTTT
TRBV15	TRBJ2-1	.	TRBD2	CATTTEKAGVINEQFF	TGTGCCACCACGACCGAAAAAGCGGGAGTGATAAATGAGCAGTTCTTC
TRBV29-1	TRBJ2-7	.	.	CSVEDLPGAQEYF	TGCAGCGTTGAAGATCTGCCGGGGGCGCAGGAGTACTTC
TRBV6-6	TRBJ1-1	once	.	CASSVTRQAGRAEAFF	TGTGCCAGCAGCGTGACCCGACAGGCCGGTAGGGCTGAAGCTTTCTTT
TRBV6-5	TRBJ2-3	.	.	CASSRDGTDTQYF	TGTGCCAGCAGTCGGGACGGCACAGATACGCAGTATTTT
TRBV5-4	TRBJ2-1	.	.	CASSLYPNNEQFF	TGTGCCAGCAGCCTCTACCCCAACAATGAGCAGTTCTTC
TRBV5-4	TRBJ2-1	.	TRBD2	CASSSLAGVASEQFF	TGTGCCAGCAGCTCTCTAGCGGGAGTAGCAAGTGAGCAGTTCTTC
TRBV18	TRBJ1-3	.	.	CASSPTPRNSGADTIYF	TGTGCCAGCTCACCTACACCACGCAATTCAGGGGCGGACACCATATATTTT
TRBV6-1	TRBJ2-7	.	.	CATLRGGSSYEQYF	TGTGCCACCTTGAGGGGCGGAAGCTCCTACGAGCAGTACTTC
TRBV11-2	TRBJ1-2	.	.	CASSSGKTGGYTF	TGTGCCAGCAGCTCAGGGAAGACAGGCGGCTACACCTTC
TRBV29-1	TRBJ2-1	.	.	CSAHKVPSSYNEQFF	TGCAGCGCGCACAAGGTACCGAGCTCCTACAATGAGCAGTTCTTC
TRBV29-1	TRBJ2-5	.	.	CSVGQLYQETQYF	TGCAGCGTTGGACAACTGTACCAAGAGACCCAGTACTTC
TRBV30	TRBJ2-4	.	.	CAWSVRSLPQYF	TGTGCCTGGAGTGTAAGGTCTCTTCCGCAGTACTTC
TRBV6-1	TRBJ1-5	.	.	CASTEGLIQPQHF	TGTGCCAGCACCGAAGGATTGATCCAGCCCCAGCATTTT
TRBV28	TRBJ2-7	.	.	CASSFSTGLNEQYF	TGTGCCAGCAGTTTTTCGACGGGCTTAAACGAGCAGTACTTC
TRBV29-1	TRBJ1-2	.	TRBD1	CSAPTGGYGYTF	TGCAGCGCTCCGACAGGGGGCTATGGCTACACCTTC
TRBV6-6	TRBJ1-4	.	.	CASIRRAGVGKLFF	TGTGCCAGCATTCGCCGGGCTGGCGTCGGAAAACTGTTTTTT
TRBV5-1	TRBJ2-7	few	TRBD1	CASGPGQRDEQYF	TGCGCCAGCGGACCGGGACAGCGCGACGAGCAGTACTTC
TRBV7-2	TRBJ2-3	.	TRBD2	CASSLEGLAGLADTDTQYF	TGTGCCAGCAGCTTAGAGGGGCTTGCAGGACTAGCGGACACAGATACGCAGTATTTT
TRBV3-1	TRBJ1-1	.	.	CASSLGAQGNTEAFF	TGTGCCAGCAGCCTTGGAGCTCAGGGGAACACTGAAGCTTTCTTT